This entry lists 17 T cell receptor beta chains sequenced from one sample in a study of blood T cells in healthy people across ages. Next came a second PCR, run for about 7 to 12 cycles, which used a sample-barcoded 5' primer along with a J-beta primer mix. TCRdb called the 5' RACE reads again in MiXCR, with one record for every CDR3 protein. This sample yields hundreds of thousands of distinct CDR3 sequences, of which around 50% are seen a single time; under 30% belongs to the top ten. Sequenced: blood. The receptors were sampled from a man aged 40-49 years in good health.

This chain connects TRBV29-1 to TRBJ2-1; tentative D call: TRBD2 (6 bases). Germline-derived CDR1 and CDR2 are SQVTM and ANQGSEA. This CDR3 contains 12 residues. The V end lost 3 bases, the J end lost 9 bases, and 12 bases lay between the germline ends. The CDR3 nucleotides read TGCAGCGTTGAGGGGTTGCGGGGTGAGCAGTTCTTC. This gives the protein CSVEGLRGEQFF.

This clonotype came up once. J is TRBJ2-5 and V is TRBV6-1, with D possibly being TRBD2 (6 bases). CDR3 length: 15 amino acids. The V and J ends lost 2 bases and 4 bases respectively, with 14 bases between them. Per germline, CDR1 MNHNS and CDR2 SASEGT. The CDR3, as DNA: TGTGCCAGCAGTGAACTAGCGTCTGGTGTAGAGACCCAGTACTTC. Encoded protein: CASSELASGVETQYF.

V usage is TRBV5-6 and J usage is TRBJ2-7; D is ambiguous. The CDR3 has 14 amino acids. Germline V gene sequence: CDR1 SGHDT, CDR2 YYEEEE. V lost 1 base, J lost 0 bases, and 8 bases lay in between. For the CDR3, the DNA is TGTGCCAGCAGCTTGAGCATCGCCTCCTACGAGCAGTACTTC. Its protein product is CASSLSIASYEQYF.

The rearrangement links TRBV25-1 to TRBJ1-1; D gene ambiguous. The CDR3 sequence is 11 residues long. V lost 3 bases, J lost 7 bases, and 6 bases lay in between. CDR1 and CDR2 from the germline V gene are MGHDK and SYGVNS. CDR3 sequence (DNA): TGTGCCAGCAGTGATCGGATTGAAGCTTTCTTT. Translation gives CASSDRIEAFF.

The V and J genes are TRBV6-1 and TRBJ2-1; D is uncertain. The CDR3 contains 14 residues. CDR1 and CDR2 (germline): MNHNS, SASEGT. The germline V and J ends were trimmed by 2 bases and 4 bases, with 9 bases remaining between them. CDR3 region: CASSEQRAYNEQFF. The CDR3 DNA reads TGTGCCAGCAGTGAACAACGGGCTTACAATGAGCAGTTCTTC.

The J gene is TRBJ2-7, the V gene TRBV20-1; 7 nucleotides line up with TRBD1. Germline loops: CDR1 DFQATT, CDR2 SNEGSKA (reference sequence). This CDR3 spans 14 amino acids. J gave up 4 bases and V 6 bases, and 12 bases lay outside the gene matches. Written as DNA, the CDR3 is TGCAGTGCCCGGCTGGGACAGCTAGAATACGAGCAGTACTTC. Protein sequence: CSARLGQLEYEQYF.

The chain couples TRBV2 to TRBJ2-2; maybe TRBD1 (5 bases). There are 15 residues in the CDR3. Per germline, CDR1 SNHLY and CDR2 FYNNEI. Trimming removed 2 bases from V and 2 bases from J, with 9 bases in between. The CDR3 loop reads CASSEQGINTGELFF. The DNA of the CDR3 is TGTGCCAGCAGTGAACAGGGAATAAACACCGGGGAGCTGTTTTTT.

This clonotype appeared a few times. This chain's CDR3 is CASSLTAADYTGYTF. CDR3 nucleotides: TGCGCCAGCAGCTTGACGGCAGCCGATTACACCGGCTACACCTTC. V gene TRBV5-1 combines with J gene TRBJ1-2, with D hard to call. CDR3 size: 15 residues. V was trimmed by 1 base and J by 8 bases, leaving 18 bases between them. CDR1 SGHRS and CDR2 YFSETQ come from the germline V gene.

The V gene is TRBV7-2, the J gene TRBJ2-1, with TRBD2 matching 7 bases. CDR3 length equals 15 residues. Germline-derived CDR1 and CDR2 are SGHTA and FQGNSA. J gave up 7 bases and V 3 bases, and 9 bases lay outside the gene matches. The CDR3 coding sequence is TGTGCCAGCAGCTTCGCCCCGGGACTACCAAATGAGCAGTTCTTC. Protein product: CASSFAPGLPNEQFF.

The sample holds a few counts of this clonotype. The rearrangement links TRBV7-2 to TRBJ2-4; tentative D call: TRBD1 (6 bases). This CDR3 is built from 14 residues. Trimming stripped 4 bases from V and 3 bases from J, with 10 bases between. Germline V gene data show CDR1 as SGHTA and CDR2 as FQGNSA. The CDR3, as DNA: TGTGCCAGCAGCTCGGACAGACTCAAAAACATTCAGTACTTC. Protein: CASSSDRLKNIQYF.

The chain joins TRBV12-5 to TRBJ2-7; D unclear. CDR1 is LGHNT, CDR2 FRNRAP, per germline. The CDR3 has 12 amino acids. The germline V and J ends were trimmed by 3 bases and 0 bases, with 3 bases remaining between them. Here the CDR3 DNA reads TGTGCTAGTGGTTTTAGCTCCTACGAGCAGTACTTC. This codes for CASGFSSYEQYF.

This chain links TRBV4-1 with TRBJ2-6; the match to TRBD1 covers 7 bases. Germline V gene lookup returns CDR1 MGHRA and CDR2 YSYEKL. There are 17 residues in the CDR3. Trimming cost V 2 bases and J 0 bases; bases outside gene matches: 4. The chain's CDR3 is CASSQPGQLSGANVLTF. CDR3 nucleotide sequence: TGCGCCAGCAGCCAACCGGGACAGCTCTCTGGGGCCAACGTCCTGACTTTC.

The DNA of the CDR3 is TGTGCCAGCACCCCGGGGCGGATACAAGAGACCCAGTACTTC. It codes for CASTPGRIQETQYF. The chain couples TRBV2 to TRBJ2-5; D possibly uses TRBD1 or TRBD2 (5 bases each). The CDR3 length is 14 residues. With 7 bases removed from V and 2 bases from J, the gap between germline ends came to 14 bases. CDR1 and CDR2 (germline): SNHLY, FYNNEI. The whole variable domain, filled in from reference TRBV2 and TRBJ2-5, reads EPEVTQTPSHQVTQMGQEVILRCVPISNHLYFYWYRQILGQKVEFLVSFYNNEISEKSEIFDDQFSVERPDGSNFTLKIRSTKLEDSAMYFCASTPGRIQETQYFGPGTRLLVL.

This clonotype was seen only a few times. This chain links TRBV11-2 with TRBJ2-7, with 10 bases lining up with TRBD2. The CDR3 contains 15 residues. Germline CDR1 reads SGHAT; CDR2 reads FQNNGV. The J segment lost 2 bases and the V segment lost 2 bases, leaving 3 bases of the junction unmatched. CDR3: CASSLLAGAAYEQYF. CDR3 nucleotide sequence: TGTGCCAGCAGCTTACTAGCGGGAGCAGCCTACGAGCAGTACTTC.

The gene calls are TRBV7-2 and TRBJ1-2; 9 positions match TRBD1. This CDR3 is built from 14 residues. J was trimmed by 3 bases and V by 5 bases; bases with no gene match: 4. The germline V gene has CDR1 SGHTA and CDR2 FQGNSA. The chain's CDR3 is CASSPGTGYYGYTF. CDR3 DNA sequence: TGTGCCAGCAGCCCCGGGACAGGGTACTATGGCTACACCTTC.

The J gene is TRBJ2-4, the V gene TRBV24-1; D may be TRBD1 (6 bases). The J call may be mistaken, given a closer DNA end match to TRBJ2-5. This CDR3 is built from 16 residues. Germline V CDR1 and CDR2: KGHDR, SFDVKD. The CDR3 sequence: CATSALDSFRQETQYF. The CDR3 region has the DNA TGTGCCACCAGTGCTCTGGACAGTTTTAGACAAGAGACCCAGTACTTC.

The V call is TRBV2, the J call TRBJ1-5; D perhaps matches TRBD1 (6 bases). The germline gives CDR1 SNHLY, CDR2 FYNNEI. This CDR3 is built from 15 residues. The germline V and J ends were trimmed by 6 bases and 0 bases, with 12 bases remaining between them. CDR3 sequence (DNA): TGTGCCAGCAGCGAACAGGGACCTAGCAATCAGCCCCAGCATTTT. Its translation: CASSEQGPSNQPQHF. The complete variable domain, with remaining parts taken from reference TRBV2 and TRBJ1-5, reads EPEVTQTPSHQVTQMGQEVILRCVPISNHLYFYWYRQILGQKVEFLVSFYNNEISEKSEIFDDQFSVERPDGSNFTLKIRSTKLEDSAMYFCASSEQGPSNQPQHFGDGTRLSIL.